What follows is one T cell receptor (beta chain) and its context. Antigen: not known. The data belong to a study of shared clonotypes between healthy human individuals. The wider study: Plates per donor: three CD4 naive, three CD4 memory, two CD8 naive, one CD8 memory.

Sequencing was performed with immunoSEQ multiplex PCR; in TCRdb, only in-frame clones are kept and a portion is missing. The sample has approximately 1.1 million clones, 75% to 80% seen once. Germline V gene data show CDR1 as MNHNY and CDR2 as SVGAGI (reference sequence). Trimming left V 2 bases short and J 0 bases short, with 8 bases between. The CDR3 runs 15 residues. Study-wide points: Naive subsets generally exceeded memory subsets in estimated richness.

This receptor was obtained from a man in his late teens or twenties in good health. Some clones in this sample may be carry-over from other donors' samples. This chain links TRBV6-6 with TRBJ2-1, with no clear D. The specimen was memory CD4+ T cells from PBMCs. Specified subset: CD45RA-negative fraction. The DNA of the CDR3 is TGTGCCAGCAGTTACGATCGTAGCTCCTACAATGAGCAGTTCTTC. It codes for CASSYDRSSYNEQFF.